One sample yielded the 29 T cell receptor beta chains listed below, sequenced in a study of somatic mutations in T cells in chronic GVHD. Some clones are missing from TCRdb's copy, which holds only in-frame ones; the method was immunoSEQ multiplex PCR. The data contain 1,500 to 2,000 clones, roughly three fifths of them singletons. The source material was CD8+ T cells from blood. All receptors come from a male patient aged 45-60 years with chronic graft-versus-host disease. Part of the T cell pool may stem from the graft donor.

In its sample, this clone was seen a few times. The V gene is TRBV27, the J gene TRBJ2-7, with 9 bases lining up with TRBD1. The CDR3 totals 14 residues. Per the germline V gene, CDR1 is MNHEY and CDR2 is SMNVEV (reference sequence). With V trimmed by 5 bases and J by 6 bases, 8 bases remained unmatched. CDR3 nucleotide sequence: TGTGCCAGCAGTCCGACACAGGGGGCGGGCGAGCAGTACTTC. Its translation: CASSPTQGAGEQYF.

The sample holds a few counts of this clone. The gene calls are TRBV4-3 and TRBJ1-1; unclear D gene. The V end lost 7 bases, the J end lost 0 bases, and 12 bases lay between the germline ends. Per the germline V gene, CDR1 is LGHNA and CDR2 is YSLEER. The CDR3 contains 14 residues. CDR3 loop: CASMPEGMNTEAFF. The CDR3 DNA follows: TGCGCCAGCATGCCAGAGGGTATGAACACTGAAGCTTTCTTT.

The gene calls are TRBV6-5 and TRBJ2-1; TRBD2 aligns across 9 bases. Trimming at V came to 8 bases and at J to 5 bases, leaving 7 bases not matched to a gene. This CDR3 contains 14 residues. Germline V gene lookup returns CDR1 MNHEY and CDR2 SVGAGI. The CDR3 spells CASSEWTSDNEQFF. The DNA of the CDR3 is TGTGCCAGCTCCGAGTGGACTAGCGACAATGAGCAGTTCTTC.

The chain joins TRBV11-2 to TRBJ2-3; 9 bases match TRBD2. Germline V CDR1 and CDR2: SGHAT, FQNNGV. This CDR3 has 17 residues. Trimming removed 4 bases from V and 2 bases from J; junction bases left unmatched: 10. In DNA, the CDR3 is TGTGCCAGCAGCTCCCCGGTGGTAGCGGGAGTCACAGATACGCAGTATTTT. Amino acid sequence: CASSSPVVAGVTDTQYF.

J is TRBJ2-1 and V is TRBV7-2, with D tentatively TRBD2 (6 bases). CDR1 is SGHTA and CDR2 is FQGNSA in the germline V gene. The V end was cut by 5 bases, the J end by 4 bases, with 12 bases between. There are 14 residues in the CDR3. This chain's CDR3 is CASSETRGYNEQFF. In nucleotides, the CDR3 is TGTGCCAGCAGCGAGACTAGGGGATACAATGAGCAGTTCTTC.

This clone was detected once. This chain uses TRBV6-1 with TRBJ1-1; D unclear. Germline V lookup: CDR1 MNHNS, CDR2 SASEGT. Between the trimmed V and J ends, which lost 5 bases and 3 bases, there was a span of 7 bases. The CDR3 extends over 12 amino acids. CDR3 loop: CASSPLHTEAFF. In DNA, the CDR3 is TGTGCCAGCAGTCCTCTCCACACTGAAGCTTTCTTT.

The rearrangement uses TRBV19 and TRBJ1-2; TRBD1 matches 8 bases. J lost 4 bases, V lost 5 bases, and 9 bases had no gene match. Germline V CDR1 and CDR2: LNHDA, SQIVND (reference sequence). The CDR3 length is 15 residues. The DNA for the CDR3 is TGTGCCAGTAGTGAGACGGACAGGGCTATCTATGGCTACACCTTC. Protein product: CASSETDRAIYGYTF.

By sample fraction, this clone is large. The V call is TRBV4-3, the J call TRBJ2-3, with TRBD1 matching 7 bases. The germline CDR1 and CDR2 sequences are LGHNA and YSLEER. The CDR3 spans 16 residues. The trim removed 0 bases at V and 11 bases at J, leaving 14 bases unmatched. In nucleotides, the CDR3 is TGCGCCAGCAGCCAAGAGACAGGGCCCGACTGGGGAAGGCAGTATTTT. Its translation is CASSQETGPDWGRQYF.

This clone was seen once. The chain links TRBV13 to TRBJ1-2; 8 bases line up with TRBD1. Germline V lookup: CDR1 PRHDT, CDR2 FYEKMQ (reference sequence). Trimming at V came to 4 bases and at J to 3 bases, leaving 7 bases not matched to a gene. CDR3 length: 15 amino acids. This chain's CDR3 is CASSSGTGEDYGYTF. CDR3 coding DNA: TGTGCCAGCAGCTCCGGGACAGGCGAGGACTATGGCTACACCTTC.

The chain recombines TRBV15 with TRBJ1-2; D is undetermined. The CDR3 is 13 residues long. V lost 1 base and J lost 9, with 12 bases in between. Germline V gene lookup returns CDR1 LNHNV and CDR2 YYDKDF (reference sequence). CDR3 coding DNA: TGTGCCACCAGCAGAGTGCCGGGAGCCAGCTACACCTTC. Protein sequence: CATSRVPGASYTF.

The sample holds a few counts of this clone. This likely came from a read error, as a far larger clone is one base away. The J gene is TRBJ2-2, the V gene TRBV27; maybe TRBD2 (5 bases). Germline lookup yields CDR1 MNHEY and CDR2 SMNVEV (reference sequence). This CDR3 is built from 13 residues. Trimming stripped 5 bases from V and 6 bases from J, with 10 bases between. The CDR3 reads CASSRENPGELFF. The CDR3 DNA sequence: TGTGCCAGCAGTCGGGAAAACCCCGGGGAGCTGTTTTTT.

This chain joins TRBV5-6 and TRBJ1-1; 8 positions agree with TRBD1. This CDR3 contains 16 residues. Germline CDR1 SGHDT, CDR2 YYEEEE. J gave up 5 bases and V 0 bases, and 9 bases lay outside the gene matches. The CDR3 sequence: CASSLGPQGARTEAFF. The CDR3 DNA follows: TGTGCCAGCAGCTTGGGACCCCAGGGGGCGCGGACTGAAGCTTTCTTT.

This clone was counted between two and nine times. The chain uses TRBV2 and TRBJ1-2; D gene ambiguous. The CDR3 has 12 amino acids. Germline assignment: CDR1 SNHLY and CDR2 FYNNEI. V was trimmed by 4 bases and J by 9 bases, leaving 12 bases between them. This CDR3 is CASSGGSASYTF. The CDR3 nucleotides are TGTGCCAGCAGTGGAGGAAGTGCGAGCTACACCTTC.

V and J are TRBV7-9 and TRBJ2-5; 10 positions agree with TRBD2. Germline-derived CDR1 and CDR2 are SEHNR and FQNEAQ (reference sequence). There are 15 residues in the CDR3. V was pared by 3 bases and J by 5 bases, with 6 bases of the junction left unmatched. In DNA form, the CDR3 reads TGTGCCAGCAGCTTGCTAGCGGGAGTAGGGGAGACCCAGTACTTC. Translating gives CASSLLAGVGETQYF.

This clone was picked up a small number of times. The chain has TRBV10-1 and TRBJ2-3; 12 nucleotides match TRBD2. The V and J ends lost 5 bases and 2 bases, in that order; junction bases with no gene match: 5. Germline CDR1 is WNHNN and CDR2 is SYGVQD (reference sequence). The CDR3 is 16 amino acids. The CDR3 spells CASSLTSGGPTDTQYF. CDR3 coding DNA: TGCGCCAGCAGTCTGACTAGCGGGGGCCCCACAGATACGCAGTATTTT.

This chain uses TRBV7-6 with TRBJ1-1; D ambiguous. V was clipped by 2 bases and J by 2 bases, with 6 bases between them. CDR1 is SGHVS, CDR2 FNYEAQ, per germline. This CDR3 has 13 residues. CDR3: CASSLSVNTEAFF. CDR3 sequence (DNA): TGTGCCAGCAGCTTATCGGTTAACACTGAAGCTTTCTTT.

This clone was detected only a few times. This chain uses TRBV5-6 with TRBJ2-1, with 9 bases lining up with TRBD2. The ends lost 2 bases at V and 7 bases at J; junction bases unmatched: 7. This CDR3 region has 15 residues. Looked up from germline, CDR1 is SGHDT and CDR2 is YYEEEE. The chain's CDR3 is CASSFWGREGNEQFF. CDR3 nucleotides: TGTGCCAGCAGCTTTTGGGGGCGGGAGGGGAATGAGCAGTTCTTC.

The V and J genes are TRBV6-6 and TRBJ2-1; tentatively, D is TRBD1 (6 bases). Germline V gene data show CDR1 as MNHNY and CDR2 as SVGAGI (reference sequence). The CDR3 spans 14 residues. The V end lost 5 bases, the J end lost 6 bases, and 14 bases lay between the germline ends. DNA of the CDR3: TGTGCCAGCAGTATCGACAGGATAGTCAATGAGCAGTTCTTC. Its translation is CASSIDRIVNEQFF.

This clone appeared once. The J gene is TRBJ1-4, the V gene TRBV2; 11 nucleotides agree with TRBD1. The ends lost 5 bases at V and 4 bases at J; junction bases unmatched: 6. CDR1 and CDR2 from the germline V gene are SNHLY and FYNNEI. This CDR3 spans 16 amino acids. CDR3 nucleotides: TGTGCCAGCAGTCGGACAGGGGGCGGAGGTAATGAAAAACTGTTTTTT. It specifies CASSRTGGGGNEKLFF. The full variable domain, rest sourced from reference TRBV2 and TRBJ1-4, is EPEVTQTPSHQVTQMGQEVILRCVPISNHLYFYWYRQILGQKVEFLVSFYNNEISEKSEIFDDQFSVERPDGSNFTLKIRSTKLEDSAMYFCASSRTGGGGNEKLFFGSGTQLSVL.

This clone was observed once. A far larger clone is just one base off, so this is likely a read error. The sample contains more than one DNA sequence encoding this CDR3. The chain is built from TRBV29-1 and TRBJ1-1; 7 nucleotides align to TRBD1. Germline CDR1 and CDR2: SQVTM and ANQGSEA. The V and J ends lost 6 bases and 2 bases, in that order; junction bases with no gene match: 9. This CDR3 is built from 14 residues. CDR3 protein: CSVSGQGVNTEAFF. As DNA, the CDR3 is TGCAGCGTGTCAGGCCAGGGGGTTAACACTGAAGCTTTCTTT.

The chain couples TRBV19 to TRBJ1-1; D may be TRBD1 (6 bases). V lost 6 bases, J lost 4 bases, and 15 bases lay in between. This CDR3 has 14 residues. The germline gives CDR1 LNHDA, CDR2 SQIVND (reference sequence). The CDR3 region has the DNA TGTGCCAGTAGAGTGTCAGGGGAGGGCACTGAAGCTTTCTTT. Protein sequence: CASRVSGEGTEAFF.

This clone was seen a single time. The rearrangement uses TRBV5-6 and TRBJ2-1; no definite D call. The CDR3 contains 14 residues. Germline V gene data show CDR1 as SGHDT and CDR2 as YYEEEE. V was cut by 1 base and J by 7 bases, with 12 bases left in between. The CDR3 loop reads CASSLWNKRNEQFF. DNA for the CDR3: TGTGCCAGCAGCTTGTGGAACAAGAGGAATGAGCAGTTCTTC.

The gene calls are TRBV5-5 and TRBJ1-5; maybe TRBD1 (5 bases). V was shortened by 0 bases and J by 3 bases, with 10 bases between the two germline ends. The CDR3 spans 15 residues. The germline V gene encodes CDR1 SGHKS and CDR2 YYEKEE (reference sequence). CDR3 in amino acids: CASSLEDRSNQPQHF. In nucleotides, the CDR3 is TGTGCCAGCAGCTTGGAAGACAGATCCAATCAGCCCCAGCATTTT.

The gene calls are TRBV28 and TRBJ2-7; D call uncertain. This CDR3 contains 12 residues. V was shortened by 8 bases and J by 4 bases, with 12 bases between the two germline ends. CDR1 is MDHEN, CDR2 SYDVKM, per germline. The DNA for the CDR3 is TGTGCCAGCTGCCAGTTTAAGTACGAGCAGTACTTC. Encoded protein: CASCQFKYEQYF.

The V call is TRBV5-1, the J call TRBJ2-2; 8 bases match TRBD2. V shed 7 bases and J 4 bases; nucleotides not matched to a gene: 9. This CDR3 contains 15 residues. Germline V gene lookup returns CDR1 SGHRS and CDR2 YFSETQ. CDR3 coding DNA: TGCGCCAGCTACCCCGGGGGGGGACCCACCGGGGAGCTGTTTTTT. Protein: CASYPGGGPTGELFF.

This chain connects TRBV27 to TRBJ2-5; TRBD2 might be the D (5 bases). The germline V gene encodes CDR1 MNHEY and CDR2 SMNVEV (reference sequence). V lost 6 bases, J lost 5 bases, and 19 bases lay in between. The CDR3 consists of 15 residues. The CDR3 region is CASSVDISRVETQYF. The CDR3 DNA is TGTGCCAGCAGCGTGGATATATCGCGGGTGGAGACCCAGTACTTC.

This chain joins TRBV19 and TRBJ2-2; 8 positions match TRBD1. The CDR3 is 15 amino acids. The V and J ends lost 2 bases and 3 bases, in that order; junction bases with no gene match: 2. Germline V gene data show CDR1 as LNHDA and CDR2 as SQIVND (reference sequence). CDR3 sequence: CASSISGGHTGELFF. The CDR3 bases are TGTGCCAGTAGTATATCAGGGGGCCACACCGGGGAGCTGTTTTTT.

The chain employs TRBV5-4 and TRBJ2-1; TRBD2 aligns across 8 bases. Germline V gives CDR1 SGHNT, CDR2 YYREEE (reference sequence). V dropped 3 bases and J dropped 9; count of bases not matched to a gene: 2. The CDR3 extends over 12 amino acids. The CDR3 region is CASSSTSAEQFF. CDR3 bases: TGTGCCAGCAGCTCGACTAGCGCTGAGCAGTTCTTC.

This chain links TRBV25-1 with TRBJ2-2; D may be TRBD2 (6 bases). V lost 4 bases to trimming and J lost 11 bases, with 17 bases between them. The germline gives CDR1 MGHDK, CDR2 SYGVNS. The CDR3 totals 14 residues. CDR3 bases: TGTGCCAGCAGTGCCTCGGGACTCCTGGTTGAGCTGTTTTTT. Protein sequence: CASSASGLLVELFF.